This TCR beta chain is from a study of blood T cell repertoires in COVID-19 (dated by TCRdb to about 2020). Concerning the study at large: Collaborator samples came from the United States, Italy and Spain and covered acute and convalescent phases of COVID-19. The prospective study material was composed of cDNA or gDNA derived from T cells, B-cell-depleted T cells, or PBMCs. Samples came from the ongoing ImmuneRACE study (first 160 participants) plus 1,254 subjects from 6 global collaborators. Deeply sampled blood TCRbeta repertoires from subjects exposed to, actively infected with, or recovered from COVID-19 were included in the dataset. Where available, HLA class I and class II types were taken from metadata supplied by the sample provider and were not determined by assay-based typing. The sample metadata nearly always contained a de-identified subject ID, COVID-19 status, age in years and sex. The repertoires were made available in a free public database intended to serve as a resource for research on the immune response to SARS-CoV-2. The full study reports these points: The amount of clinical and demographic metadata varied by source and participant and was provided uncurated.

Trimming leaves V shorter by 4 bases and J shorter by 3 bases, with the junction holding 8 bases beyond the gene matches. Spanning cysteine to phenylalanine, the CDR3 consists of 16 amino acids. CDR3 DNA is the only sequence kept; it has 48 bases, read in frame from the first base. Reading the germline V gene (reference sequence) gives CDR1 SGHNT and CDR2 YYREEE. TCRbeta CDR3 regions were amplified from genomic DNA by means of the immunoSEQ Assay, a bias-controlled multiplex PCR. As for the original processing: Nucleated cell counts per sample were estimated from amplification of reference gene primers within the assay. To quantify the absolute abundance of each unique TCRbeta CDR3 rearrangement, sequence reads were collapsed and filtered. For each sample, productive Simpson clonality was calculated by taking the square root of Simpson's diversity index across productive rearrangements. This immuneACCESS table, as held by TCRdb, lists in-frame sequences with V and J called but not all clones. Of the missing ones, under half trace to an unresolved V gene in checked studies; the others have no known cause. That table is the source of V, J and clone size, and D and trimming were worked out from the DNA. The sample table records approximately 66,000 clones; around nine tenths of these occur just once. Jointly, the top ten make up 20% to 25% of the sample.

The collaborating institutions used their own protocols to collect whole blood in K2EDTA tubes. For TCRbeta analysis, collaborator samples were shipped as frozen whole blood, as isolated PBMCs, or as DNA extracted from either sample type. Of note for this clone: Its antigen remains unidentified. Base qualities are not at hand, and no much larger clone is one base apart.

The TCR was taken from a woman aged 45 to 65 with active or convalescent COVID-19. The chain links TRBV5-4 with TRBJ2-3; 10 central bases correspond to TRBD2. Sequencing was done on a sample of peripheral blood. The CDR3 region: CASSLLAGKGTDTQYF. The base sequence is TGTGCCAGCAGCCTACTAGCGGGAAAGGGAACAGATACGCAGTATTTT.